The rows below give T cell receptor beta chains drawn from one sample of a study of T cells in Graves' hyperthyroidism and ophthalmopathy. In TCRdb, the multiplex PCR reads were re-called with MiXCR into one record per CDR3 protein. This table holds around 440,000 distinct CDR3 sequences, approximately 14% found once. The sequenced sample was blood. Receptors originate from a woman between 18 and 30 years old with Graves' hyperthyroidism. Each CDR3 is given with its conserved first and last residue. The D gene is left open where the match is weak. Some rows mark clone size as missing; the rest say once, few, many or name a class of expanded clone.

j_call d_call v_call clone_size cdr3_nt cdr3_aa
TRBJ2-5 TRBD2 TRBV3-1 . TGTGCCAGCAGCCAAGGGTCGGGAGCGGGGGGGACCCAGTACTTC CASSQGSGAGGTQYF
TRBJ1-5 . TRBV12-3/TRBV12-4 many TGTGCCAGCAGTTTGGGCTTTAATCAGCCCCAGCATTTT CASSLGFNQPQHF
TRBJ2-5 . TRBV7-9 many TGTGCCAGCAGCTTAATTGCCTTAAGGGAGACCCAGTACTTC CASSLIALRETQYF
TRBJ1-2 TRBD1 TRBV27 . TGTGCCAGCAGTTCCCAGGGGGCAGACTATGGCTACACCTTC CASSSQGADYGYTF
TRBJ2-3 . TRBV11-2 many TGTGCCAGCAGCTTGGCTTCGGGCGGAAGCACAGATACGCAGTATTTT CASSLASGGSTDTQYF
TRBJ2-7 . TRBV9 many TGTGCCAGCAGCGTAGGTTTGCGCGACGAGCAGTACTTC CASSVGLRDEQYF
TRBJ2-5 TRBD1 TRBV18 few TGTGCCAGCTCGCCGTTGGACAGGGGGCCCCAAGAGACCCAGTACTTC CASSPLDRGPQETQYF
TRBJ2-7 . TRBV6-1 many TGTGCCAGCCACTTGGCCAACTACGAGCAGTACTTC CASHLANYEQYF
TRBJ1-2 TRBD1 TRBV25-1 . TGTGCCAGCAGAAACCAGGGGGACGGGGGCTATGGCTACACCTTC CASRNQGDGGYGYTF
TRBJ2-3 TRBD2 TRBV5-1 many TGCGCCAGCAGCTTGGGGGCTAGCGGGGGACGCACAGATACGCAGTATTTT CASSLGASGGRTDTQYF
TRBJ2-5 . TRBV6-1 many TGTGCCAGCAGGCCAAGAGGGCGGGGCCAAGAGACCCAGTACTTC CASRPRGRGQETQYF
TRBJ2-1 TRBD1 TRBV27 few TGTGCCAGCAGTCCTACAGGGGAACCTTACAATGAGCAGTTCTTC CASSPTGEPYNEQFF
TRBJ2-1 TRBD1 TRBV9 once TGTGCCAGCAGCGTAGAGGGGGCAGCTACTGGGGATGAGCAGTTCTTC CASSVEGAATGDEQFF
TRBJ2-7 . TRBV27 many TGTGCCAGCAGTTTACTAGCGTCCTACGAGCAGTACTTC CASSLLASYEQYF
TRBJ1-2 . TRBV30 . TGTGCCTGGAGTACCCCAGAGATGGCAGTTGGCTACACCTTC CAWSTPEMAVGYTF
TRBJ2-7 . TRBV24-1 many TGTGCCACCAGTGACCTTTGGGACCACGAGCAGTACTTC CATSDLWDHEQYF
TRBJ1-5 . TRBV6-1 many TGTGCCAGCAGTGACTCGCGTCAGGGTATGAACAATCAGCCCCAGCATTTT CASSDSRQGMNNQPQHF
TRBJ1-2 . TRBV11-3 many TGTGCCAGCAGCTTAGATGGGCAGGGCGGCTATGGCTACACCTTC CASSLDGQGGYGYTF
TRBJ2-7 . TRBV29-1 once TGCAGCGCATTGGGCGTGTACGAGCAGTACTTC CSALGVYEQYF
TRBJ1-2 . TRBV2 . TGTGCCAGCAGTGCCCAGGGGTACTATGGCTACACCTTC CASSAQGYYGYTF
TRBJ2-2 TRBD2 TRBV11-2 many TGTGCCAGCAGCTTAGTGAGGTGGGCGACTAGCGGCCGCACCGGGGAGCTGTTTTTT CASSLVRWATSGRTGELFF
TRBJ2-7 . TRBV7-9 many TGTGCCAGCAGGTCGGATCCGGGGCCCTTCTACGAGCAGTACTTC CASRSDPGPFYEQYF
TRBJ2-5 TRBD2 TRBV19 many TGTGCCAGTAGTATCCGCCCCGGACTAGCGGGGGGAGAAGAGACCCAGTACTTC CASSIRPGLAGGEETQYF
TRBJ2-3 . TRBV29-1 many TGCAGCGTTACTCCGAAAGGGAAATACAGCACAGATACGCAGTATTTT CSVTPKGKYSTDTQYF